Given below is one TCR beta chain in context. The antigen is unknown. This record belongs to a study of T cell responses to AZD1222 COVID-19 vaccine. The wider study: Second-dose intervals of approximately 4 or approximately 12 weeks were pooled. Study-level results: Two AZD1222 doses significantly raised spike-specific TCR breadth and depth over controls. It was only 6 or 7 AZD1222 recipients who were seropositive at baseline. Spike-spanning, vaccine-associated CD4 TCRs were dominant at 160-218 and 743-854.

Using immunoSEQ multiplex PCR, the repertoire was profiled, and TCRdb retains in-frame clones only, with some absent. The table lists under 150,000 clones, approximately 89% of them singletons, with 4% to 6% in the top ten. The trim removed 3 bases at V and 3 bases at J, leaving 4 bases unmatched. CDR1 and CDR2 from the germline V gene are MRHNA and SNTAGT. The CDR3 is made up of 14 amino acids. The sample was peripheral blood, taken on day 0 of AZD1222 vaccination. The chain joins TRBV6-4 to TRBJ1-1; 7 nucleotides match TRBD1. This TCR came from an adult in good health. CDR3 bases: TGTGCCAGCAGTGAAGGGGGCCGAGACACTGAAGCTTTCTTT. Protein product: CASSEGGRDTEAFF.